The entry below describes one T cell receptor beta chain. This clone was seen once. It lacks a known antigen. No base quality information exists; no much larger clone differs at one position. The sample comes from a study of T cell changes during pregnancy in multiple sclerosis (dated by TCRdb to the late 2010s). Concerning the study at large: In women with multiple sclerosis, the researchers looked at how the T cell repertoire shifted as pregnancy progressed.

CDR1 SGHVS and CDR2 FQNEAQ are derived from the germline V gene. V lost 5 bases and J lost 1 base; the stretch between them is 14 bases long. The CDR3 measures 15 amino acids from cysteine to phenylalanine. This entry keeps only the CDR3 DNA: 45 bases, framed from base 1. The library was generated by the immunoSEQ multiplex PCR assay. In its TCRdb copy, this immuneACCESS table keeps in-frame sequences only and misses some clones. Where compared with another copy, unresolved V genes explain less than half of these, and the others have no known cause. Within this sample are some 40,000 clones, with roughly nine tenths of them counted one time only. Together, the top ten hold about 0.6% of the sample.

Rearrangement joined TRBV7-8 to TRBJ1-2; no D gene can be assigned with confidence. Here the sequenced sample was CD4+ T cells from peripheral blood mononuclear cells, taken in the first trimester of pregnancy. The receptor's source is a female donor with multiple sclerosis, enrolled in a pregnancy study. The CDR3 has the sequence CASSLDDTSNYGYTF. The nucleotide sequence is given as TGTGCCAGCAGCCTAGACGACACGAGTAACTATGGCTACACCTTC.